This T cell receptor beta chain originates from a study of blood T cell repertoires in COVID-19. The CDR3 is made up of 12 amino acids. V lost 4 bases to trimming and J lost 11 bases, with 11 bases between them. The germline gives CDR1 KGHSH, CDR2 LQKENI. Recovery meant two consecutive negative NP/OP PCR tests, professional clearance, or resolved symptoms. Original processing methods: It was from reference gene primer amplification that nucleated cell counts were estimated. Using immunoSEQ multiplex PCR, the repertoire was profiled, and TCRdb retains in-frame clones only, with some absent. From that table come the V and J calls and clone size; the DNA was used to work out D and trimming. The sample lists a few hundred thousand clones, around 85% seen once, with 6% to 6.5% in the top ten.

This clonotype was obtained from a woman aged 40-49 years who had recovered from COVID-19. The sample consisted of PBMCs or T cells enriched from blood (not recorded which). The V call is TRBV18, the J call TRBJ1-4; weak D call: TRBD1 (5 bases). For the CDR3, the DNA is TGTGCCAGCTCACTAGACGGGGGTAAACTGTTTTTT. Translated, it gives CASSLDGGKLFF.